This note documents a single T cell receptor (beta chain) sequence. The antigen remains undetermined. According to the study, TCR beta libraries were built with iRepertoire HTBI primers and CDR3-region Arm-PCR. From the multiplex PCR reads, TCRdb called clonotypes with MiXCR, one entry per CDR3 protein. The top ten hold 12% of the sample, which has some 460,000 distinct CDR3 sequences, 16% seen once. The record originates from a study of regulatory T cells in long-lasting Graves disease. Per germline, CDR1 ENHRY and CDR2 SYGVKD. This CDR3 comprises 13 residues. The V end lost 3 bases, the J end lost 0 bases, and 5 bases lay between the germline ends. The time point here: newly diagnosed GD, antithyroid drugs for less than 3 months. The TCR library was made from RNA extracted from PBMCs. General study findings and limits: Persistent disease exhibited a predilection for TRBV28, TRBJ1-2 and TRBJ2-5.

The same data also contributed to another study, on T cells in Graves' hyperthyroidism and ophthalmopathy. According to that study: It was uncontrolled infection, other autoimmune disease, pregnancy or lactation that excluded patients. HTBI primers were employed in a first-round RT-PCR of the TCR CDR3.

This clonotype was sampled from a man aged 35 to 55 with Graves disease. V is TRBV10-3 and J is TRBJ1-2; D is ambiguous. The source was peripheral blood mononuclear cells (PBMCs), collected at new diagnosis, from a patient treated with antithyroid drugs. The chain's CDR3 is CAISETANYGYTF. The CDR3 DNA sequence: TGTGCCATCAGTGAAACAGCTAACTATGGCTACACCTTC.